This TCR beta chain was captured in a study of PD-1 blockade in classical Hodgkin lymphoma. As for the study in general: Nivolumab was given intravenously to patients at 3 mg/kg every 2 weeks. General observations from the study: Compared with healthy donors, newly diagnosed patients reportedly showed lower baseline TCR diversity. Newly diagnosed and completely responding patients shared comparable baseline diversity.

The protocol was immunoSEQ multiplex PCR, while the TCRdb copy is restricted to in-frame clones and leaves out a portion. The sample holds about 36,000 clones, roughly two thirds seen once. Details on this clone: Antigen unknown.

All patients relapsed after autologous stem cell transplantation, and brentuximab vedotin exposure varied. Trimming left V 5 bases short and J 2 bases short, with 7 bases between. Germline CDR1 MDHEN, CDR2 SYDVKM. The CDR3 has 12 residues. The rearrangement joins TRBV28 to TRBJ2-7; D unclear. This sequence was found in a human donor with classical Hodgkin lymphoma. This specimen consisted of peripheral blood mononuclear cells (PBMCs), obtained before the second cycle of nivolumab. CDR3 sequence (DNA): TGTGCCAGCAGTCCGCCAACCTACGAGCAGTACTTC. Protein: CASSPPTYEQYF. The full variable domain, in which reference TRBV28 and TRBJ2-7 provide the parts outside the CDR3, is DVKVTQSSRYLVKRTGEKVFLECVQDMDHENMFWYRQDPGLGLRLIYFSYDVKMKEKGDIPEGYSVSREKKERFSLILESASTNQTSMYLCASSPPTYEQYFGPGTRLTVT.